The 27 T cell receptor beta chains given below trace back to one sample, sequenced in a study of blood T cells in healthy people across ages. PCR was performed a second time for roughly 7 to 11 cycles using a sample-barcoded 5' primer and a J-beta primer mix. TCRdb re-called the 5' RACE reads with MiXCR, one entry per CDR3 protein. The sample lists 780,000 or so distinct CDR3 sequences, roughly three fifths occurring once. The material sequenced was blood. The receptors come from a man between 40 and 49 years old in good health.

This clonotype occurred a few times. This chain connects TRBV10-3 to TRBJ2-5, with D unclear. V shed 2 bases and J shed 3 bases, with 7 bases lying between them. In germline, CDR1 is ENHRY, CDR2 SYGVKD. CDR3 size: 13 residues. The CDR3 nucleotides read TGTGCCATCAGTGAGGTGCCAGAAGAGACCCAGTACTTC. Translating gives CAISEVPEETQYF.

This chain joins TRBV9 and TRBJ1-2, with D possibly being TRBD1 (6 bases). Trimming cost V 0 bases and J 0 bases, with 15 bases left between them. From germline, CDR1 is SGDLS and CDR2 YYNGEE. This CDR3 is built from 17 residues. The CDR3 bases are TGTGCCAGCAGCGTAGTCGATCGGACAGTTCCTAACTATGGCTACACCTTC. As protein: CASSVVDRTVPNYGYTF.

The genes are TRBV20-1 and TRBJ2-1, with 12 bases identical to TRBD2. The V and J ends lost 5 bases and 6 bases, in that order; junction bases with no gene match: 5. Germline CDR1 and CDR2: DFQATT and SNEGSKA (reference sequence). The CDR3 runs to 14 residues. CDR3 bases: TGCAGTGCTCCACTAGCGGGAGGTGCCAATGAGCAGTTCTTC. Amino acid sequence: CSAPLAGGANEQFF.

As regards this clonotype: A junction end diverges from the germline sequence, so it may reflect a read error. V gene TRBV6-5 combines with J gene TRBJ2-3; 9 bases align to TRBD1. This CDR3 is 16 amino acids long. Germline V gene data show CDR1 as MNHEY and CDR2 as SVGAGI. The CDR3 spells CVSSSMVRTGADTQYF. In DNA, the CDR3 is TGTGTCAGCAGTTCTATGGTTAGGACAGGGGCAGATACGCAGTATTTT.

The CDR3 DNA reads TGCGCCAGCAGCTTGACCCCTGGCTACGAGCAGTACTTC. Its protein product is CASSLTPGYEQYF. The rearrangement joins TRBV5-1 to TRBJ2-7, with unresolved D. The germline gives CDR1 SGHRS, CDR2 YFSETQ. The length of the CDR3 is 13 residues. V was pared by 1 base and J by 3 bases, with 8 bases between.

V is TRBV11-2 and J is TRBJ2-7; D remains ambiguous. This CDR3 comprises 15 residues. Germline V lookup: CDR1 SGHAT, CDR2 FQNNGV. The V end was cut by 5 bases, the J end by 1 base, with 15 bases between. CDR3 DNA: TGTGCCAGCAGCAGTCCTCGAATAAATTCCTACGAGCAGTACTTC. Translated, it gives CASSSPRINSYEQYF.

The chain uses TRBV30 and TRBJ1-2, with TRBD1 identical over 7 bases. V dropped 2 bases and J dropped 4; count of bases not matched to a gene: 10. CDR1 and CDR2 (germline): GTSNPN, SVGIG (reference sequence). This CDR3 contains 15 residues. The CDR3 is CAWSIDRAGVYGYTF. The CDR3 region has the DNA TGTGCCTGGAGTATCGACAGGGCCGGGGTCTATGGCTACACCTTC. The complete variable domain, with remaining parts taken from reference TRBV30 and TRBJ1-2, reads SQTIHQWPATLVQPVGSPLSLECTVEGTSNPNLYWYRQAAGRGLQLLFYSVGIGQISSEVPQNLSASRPQDRQFILSSKKLLLSDSGFYLCAWSIDRAGVYGYTFGSGTRLTVV.

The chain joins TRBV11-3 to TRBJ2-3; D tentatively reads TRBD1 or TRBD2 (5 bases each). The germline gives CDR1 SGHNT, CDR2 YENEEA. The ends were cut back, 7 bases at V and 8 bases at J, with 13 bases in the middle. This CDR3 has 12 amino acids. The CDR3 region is CASIRAGGTQYF. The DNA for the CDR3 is TGTGCCAGCATAAGGGCTGGGGGTACGCAGTATTTT.

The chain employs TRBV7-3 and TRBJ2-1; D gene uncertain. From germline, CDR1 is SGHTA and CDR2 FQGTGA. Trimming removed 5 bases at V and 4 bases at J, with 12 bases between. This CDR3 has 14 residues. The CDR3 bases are TGTGCCAGCAGCCCCAAGGCTGGTTACAATGAGCAGTTCTTC. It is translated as CASSPKAGYNEQFF. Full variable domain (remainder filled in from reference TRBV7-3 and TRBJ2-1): GAGVSQTPSNKVTEKGKYVELRCDPISGHTALYWYRQSLGQGPEFLIYFQGTGAADDSGLPNDRFFAVRPEGSVSTLKIQRTERGDSAVYLCASSPKAGYNEQFFGPGTRLTVL.

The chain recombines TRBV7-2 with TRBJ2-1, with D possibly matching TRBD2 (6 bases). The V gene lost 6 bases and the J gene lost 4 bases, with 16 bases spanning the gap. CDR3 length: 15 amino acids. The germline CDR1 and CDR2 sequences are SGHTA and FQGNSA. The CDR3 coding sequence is TGTGCCAGCAGTCCATCCCCGGGACTGTACAATGAGCAGTTCTTC. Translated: CASSPSPGLYNEQFF.

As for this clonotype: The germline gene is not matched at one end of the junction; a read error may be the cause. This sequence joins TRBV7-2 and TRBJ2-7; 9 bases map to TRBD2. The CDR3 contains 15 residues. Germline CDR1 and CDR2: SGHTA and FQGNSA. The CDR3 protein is CASSPSGTHSYKQYF. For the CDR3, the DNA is TGTGCCAGCAGCCCTAGCGGGACTCACTCCTACAAGCAGTACTTC.

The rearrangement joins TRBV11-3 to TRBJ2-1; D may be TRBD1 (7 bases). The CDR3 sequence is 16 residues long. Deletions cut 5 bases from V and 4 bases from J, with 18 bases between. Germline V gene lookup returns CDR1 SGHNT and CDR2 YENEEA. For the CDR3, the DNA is TGTGCCAGCAGCCTCCGAGGGGGCGGGGTGTACAATGAGCAGTTCTTC. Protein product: CASSLRGGGVYNEQFF.

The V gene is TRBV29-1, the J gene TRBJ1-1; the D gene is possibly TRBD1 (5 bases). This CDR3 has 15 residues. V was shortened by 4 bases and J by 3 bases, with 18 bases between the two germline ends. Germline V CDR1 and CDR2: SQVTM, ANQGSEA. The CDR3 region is CSVVGRAGYDTEAFF. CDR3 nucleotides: TGCAGCGTTGTAGGGCGCGCAGGGTATGACACTGAAGCTTTCTTT.

The CDR3 sequence is CSARDIRRGDEQFF. The CDR3 nucleotides read TGCAGTGCTAGAGATATCCGAAGAGGCGATGAGCAGTTCTTC. The rearrangement uses TRBV20-1 and TRBJ2-1; D remains unclear. This CDR3 has 14 residues. Per germline, CDR1 DFQATT and CDR2 SNEGSKA (reference sequence). Trimming removed 0 bases from V and 8 bases from J, with 14 bases in between.

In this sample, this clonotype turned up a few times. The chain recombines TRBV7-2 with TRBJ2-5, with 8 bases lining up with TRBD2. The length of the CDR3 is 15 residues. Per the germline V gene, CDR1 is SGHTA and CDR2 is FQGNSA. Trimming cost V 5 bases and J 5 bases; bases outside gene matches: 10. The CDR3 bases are TGTGCCAGCAGCGAAGGACTAGCAGAGACGGAGACCCAGTACTTC. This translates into CASSEGLAETETQYF.

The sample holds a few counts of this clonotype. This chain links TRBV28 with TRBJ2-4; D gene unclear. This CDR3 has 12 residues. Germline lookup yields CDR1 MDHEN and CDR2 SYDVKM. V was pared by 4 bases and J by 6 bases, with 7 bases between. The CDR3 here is CASSSPRNIQYF. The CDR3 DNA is TGTGCCAGCAGTTCCCCAAGAAACATTCAGTACTTC.

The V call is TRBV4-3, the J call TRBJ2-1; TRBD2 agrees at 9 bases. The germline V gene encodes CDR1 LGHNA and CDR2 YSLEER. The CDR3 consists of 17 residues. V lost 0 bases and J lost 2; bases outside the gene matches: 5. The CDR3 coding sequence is TGCGCCAGCAGCCAAGATCAAGGGACTAGCACCTACAATGAGCAGTTCTTC. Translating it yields CASSQDQGTSTYNEQFF.

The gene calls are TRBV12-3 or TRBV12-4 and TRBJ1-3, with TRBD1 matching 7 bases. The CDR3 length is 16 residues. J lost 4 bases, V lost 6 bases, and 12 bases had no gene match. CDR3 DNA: TGTGCCAGCAGCCTCAGGGGGATCATAGGGGGAAACACCATATATTTT. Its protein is CASSLRGIIGGNTIYF.

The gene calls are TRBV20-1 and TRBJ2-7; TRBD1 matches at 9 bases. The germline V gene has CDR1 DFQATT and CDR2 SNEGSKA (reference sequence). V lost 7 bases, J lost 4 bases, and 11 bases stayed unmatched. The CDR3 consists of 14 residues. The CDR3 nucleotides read TGCAGTGTCAGTTCCGGGACAGGGATTTACGAGCAGTACTTC. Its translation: CSVSSGTGIYEQYF.

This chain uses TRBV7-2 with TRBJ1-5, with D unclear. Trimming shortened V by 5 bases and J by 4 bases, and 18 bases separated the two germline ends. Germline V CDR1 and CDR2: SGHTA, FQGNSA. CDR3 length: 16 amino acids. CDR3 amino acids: CASSPTLGRSNQPQHF. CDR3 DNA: TGTGCCAGCAGCCCAACTCTTGGACGGTCTAATCAGCCCCAGCATTTT.

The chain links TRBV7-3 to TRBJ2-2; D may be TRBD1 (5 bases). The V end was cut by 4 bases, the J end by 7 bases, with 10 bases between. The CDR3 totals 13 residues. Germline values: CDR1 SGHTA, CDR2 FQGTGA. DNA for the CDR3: TGTGCCAGCAGCTCTCAGGGTGGCGGGGAGCTGTTTTTT. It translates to CASSSQGGGELFF.

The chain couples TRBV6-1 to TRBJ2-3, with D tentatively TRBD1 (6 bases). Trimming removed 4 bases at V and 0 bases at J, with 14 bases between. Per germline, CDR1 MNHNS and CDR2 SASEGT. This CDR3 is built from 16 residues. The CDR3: CASSGMDRLSTDTQYF. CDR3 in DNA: TGTGCCAGCAGTGGCATGGACAGACTTAGCACAGATACGCAGTATTTT.

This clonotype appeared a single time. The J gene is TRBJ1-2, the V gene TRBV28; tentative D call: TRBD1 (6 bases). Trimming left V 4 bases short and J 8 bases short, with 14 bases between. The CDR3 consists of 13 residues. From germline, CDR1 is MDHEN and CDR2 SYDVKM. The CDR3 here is CASSSRGAQGYTF. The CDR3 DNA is TGTGCCAGCAGTTCACGGGGGGCTCAAGGCTACACCTTC.

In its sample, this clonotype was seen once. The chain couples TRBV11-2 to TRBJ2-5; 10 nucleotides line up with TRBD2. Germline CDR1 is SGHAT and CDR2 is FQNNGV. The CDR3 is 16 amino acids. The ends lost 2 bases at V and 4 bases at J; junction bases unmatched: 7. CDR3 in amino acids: CASSLNPAGGVETQYF. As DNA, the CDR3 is TGTGCCAGCAGCTTAAATCCAGCGGGAGGGGTAGAGACCCAGTACTTC.

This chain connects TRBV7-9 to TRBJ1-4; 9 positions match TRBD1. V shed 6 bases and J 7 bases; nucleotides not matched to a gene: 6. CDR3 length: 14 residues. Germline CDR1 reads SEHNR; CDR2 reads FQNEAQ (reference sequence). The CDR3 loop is CASRETGGGEKLFF. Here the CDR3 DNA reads TGTGCCAGCAGGGAGACAGGGGGAGGTGAAAAACTGTTTTTT.

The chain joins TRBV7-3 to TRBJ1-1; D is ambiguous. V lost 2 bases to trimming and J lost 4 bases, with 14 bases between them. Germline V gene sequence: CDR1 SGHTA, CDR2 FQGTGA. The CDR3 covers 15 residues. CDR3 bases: TGTGCCAGCAGCTTAGTTGGAGGGAAATTCACTGAAGCTTTCTTT. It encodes CASSLVGGKFTEAFF.

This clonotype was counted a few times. CDR3 DNA: TGTGCCAGCAGCTTATATGGGTCTGGGGCCAACGTCCTGACTTTC. It specifies CASSLYGSGANVLTF. V is TRBV7-3 and J is TRBJ2-6; no reliable D call. CDR1 and CDR2 (germline): SGHTA, FQGTGA. Trimming left V 2 bases short and J 1 base short, with 6 bases between. The CDR3 is made up of 15 amino acids.